This T cell receptor (beta chain) was identified in a study of T-cell reconstitution after alpha-beta-depleted transplantation in children. Germline CDR1 reads SGDLS; CDR2 reads YYNGEE. V dropped 1 base and J dropped 5; count of bases not matched to a gene: 2. The CDR3 totals 15 residues. Preparation of the TCRbeta library involved a method that used unique molecular identifiers. TCRdb recomputed calls from the PCR reads with MiXCR, one row per CDR3 protein. The sample holds about 540,000 distinct CDR3 sequences; about 18% are singletons and the top ten take more than 2.5%. Sequences were derived from PBMCs from the stem cell graft donor, sampled from the stem cell graft. The receptor's source is a human donor who donated a stem cell graft to a child with acute lymphoblastic leukemia. The chain joins TRBV9 to TRBJ2-7; 14 bases align to TRBD2. The chain's CDR3 is CASSVTGLAGDEQYF. DNA for the CDR3: TGTGCCAGCAGCGTAACGGGACTAGCGGGAGACGAGCAGTACTTC.